In its sample, the clone carrying this T cell receptor beta chain was seen a few times. The antigen is undetermined. These data are taken from a study of T-cell memory formation after mild COVID-19. The overall study: The two donors had largely donor-specific TCR clusters.

MiXCR, run by TCRdb on the 5' RACE reads, gives a single entry per CDR3 protein. The table records under 550,000 distinct CDR3 sequences, 15% to 20% of them present only once. This CDR3 has 14 amino acids. Germline V gene lookup returns CDR1 SNHLY and CDR2 FYNNEI. V shed 9 bases and J shed 0 bases, with 12 bases lying between them. Findings and caveats of the study: Day 37-peaking second-wave clones had unconfirmed SARS-CoV-2 specificity.

Sequences were obtained from PBMCs or a T cell subset sorted from them (not recorded which). The TCR was taken from an adult woman who had mild COVID-19 (a few samples of this study predate the infection). Cell type and time point are not known. V and J are TRBV2 and TRBJ1-5, with D uncertain. CDR3 protein: CASRVGISNQPQHF. The CDR3 DNA follows: TGTGCCAGTCGAGTGGGGATTAGCAATCAGCCCCAGCATTTT.